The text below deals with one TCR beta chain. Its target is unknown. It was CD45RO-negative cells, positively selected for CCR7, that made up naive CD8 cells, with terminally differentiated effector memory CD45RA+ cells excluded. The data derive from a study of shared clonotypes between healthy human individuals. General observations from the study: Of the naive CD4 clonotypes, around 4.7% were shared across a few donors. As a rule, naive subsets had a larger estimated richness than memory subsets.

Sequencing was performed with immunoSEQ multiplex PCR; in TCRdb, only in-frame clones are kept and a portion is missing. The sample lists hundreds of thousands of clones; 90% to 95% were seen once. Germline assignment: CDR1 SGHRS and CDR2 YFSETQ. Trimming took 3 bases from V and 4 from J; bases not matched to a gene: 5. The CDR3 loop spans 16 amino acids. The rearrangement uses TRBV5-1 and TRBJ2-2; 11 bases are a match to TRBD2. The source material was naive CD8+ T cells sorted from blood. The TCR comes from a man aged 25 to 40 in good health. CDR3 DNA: TGCGCCAGCAGCTCTGGCCTAGCGGGAGGCACCGGGGAGCTGTTTTTT. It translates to CASSSGLAGGTGELFF.